What follows is one TCR beta chain and its context. The antigen is unknown. Indicated time point: peripheral blood 6 weeks after treatment start. Synthetic templates analogous to TCR were spiked into all PCRs individually. Sequenced by immunoSEQ multiplex PCR; TCRdb stores in-frame clones only, minus some. The sample lists about 45,000 clones, around 80% seen once, with about 13% in the top ten. The data belong to a study of PD-L1 blockade in urothelial cancer. Overall study context: The median number of T cells present in blood samples was approximately 140,000.

General study results and limits: When measured at 3 weeks, tumor-associated blood clones expanded more in durable-benefit patients.

The sequence came from a man aged 55 to 70 with urothelial cancer. The sample in question was PBMCs, obtained around atezolizumab (anti-PD-L1) treatment.

DNA of the CDR3: TGTGCCAGCTCACCACCGAGCGCCGGGGAGCTGTTTTTT. This encodes CASSPPSAGELFF. This chain links TRBV18 with TRBJ2-2; D is ambiguous. The CDR3 is 13 amino acids. Trimming took 0 bases from V and 6 from J, leaving 5 bases between them. Germline V gene sequence: CDR1 KGHSH, CDR2 LQKENI.